Below, one T cell receptor beta chain is given with its context. This clonotype was detected many times. Its binding antigen is unknown. There are no base qualities to consult, and no much larger clone falls within one base. This specimen belongs to a study of T cells in Graves' hyperthyroidism and ophthalmopathy (dated by TCRdb to about 2019). Regarding the complete study: Peripheral blood was sampled at the time of initial diagnosis, prior to any treatment. The 100 discovery patients were divided at random into training and test sets in a 7:3 ratio. Prospective prediction of ophthalmopathy was tested in an independent validation cohort of some 19 hyperthyroidism patients and 17 patients who later progressed to ophthalmopathy. The study also compared thyroid tissue and blood T-cell repertoires from about 6 Graves' hyperthyroidism patients. TCR Vbeta CDR3 sequencing of some 140 peripheral blood samples (roughly 41 ophthalmopathy, 75 to 85 hyperthyroidism and some 17 progressor patients) is reported in the paper. TCR V-J signatures able to tell the groups apart were searched for in a discovery cohort of more than 90 patients, of whom fewer than 45 had Graves' ophthalmopathy and around 56 had stable Graves' hyperthyroidism. Following sampling, methimazole starting at 30 mg daily was given to hyperthyroidism patients, and high-dose intravenous methylprednisolone was given to ophthalmopathy patients.

The paper as a whole reports these results and caveats: No statistical method was used to fix the sample size in advance, and group allocation was not hidden from the investigators. Blood samples also contained most of the expanded thyroid clonotypes (frequency above 0.001), which suggests that blood repertoires may reflect thyroid immune responses. In validation, the model predicted progression to ophthalmopathy a median of roughly 6.1 months before onset, with roughly 68% sensitivity and almost 75% specificity. A model built on a 13 V-J signature distinguished ophthalmopathy from stable hyperthyroidism, reaching approximately 89% sensitivity and 81.08% specificity in cross-validation and 80%/75% in testing.

Stable Graves' hyperthyroidism was defined as the absence of progression to ophthalmopathy over 18 months of follow-up. Hyperthyroidism patients were newly diagnosed, had a disease duration of under 2 months, and were aged 18 to 65 years. Patients with uncontrolled infections, other autoimmune diseases, pregnancy or lactation were excluded. Diagnoses were based on clinical symptoms, serum thyroxine and TRAb, thyroid ultrasound and orbital computed tomography. Ficoll-Paque density gradient centrifugation was used to isolate PBMCs from about 9.4 ml of fresh peripheral blood. Total RNA was extracted with Trizol reagent, and quality was checked on an Agilent 2100 Bioanalyzer. The TCR beta CDR3 regions were amplified from the RNA transcripts. A first-round RT-PCR of the TCR CDR3 used the HTBI primer set with the Qiagen OneStep RT-PCR kit. Libraries were constructed in a second round of multiplex PCR, after which size selection and purification were carried out. Sequencing of the libraries was done on an Illumina HiSeq2000 using paired-end 100 bp reads. As for how the authors treated the data: SOAPnuke was used to process the raw data, throwing out any read that contained adapters or uncalled bases, had a mean Phred below 15, or lacked an exact constant-primer or identifier match. High-quality paired reads were merged using COPE v1.2.5, and each unique nucleotide sequence was defined as a clonotype. Clonotypes were aligned to IMGT TRBV, TRBD and TRBJ reference segments using MiTCR v1.1. The analysis was restricted to V-J combinations with a frequency above 0.0001, which together covered roughly 99% of the repertoires. The TCS score was defined as F50 (clonal expansion) divided by E x V (chaos), with BLOSUM62-based TCRdist calculated between CDR3 peptides within each V-J. Welch's t-statistics and random forest reduced around 510 V-J features to some 14, which were used in a naive Bayes classifier (R e1071). TCRdb trimmed the raw reads at Q25, called clones with MiXCR and kept productive beta chains. Records with the same CDR3 protein are collapsed into one entry carrying the most frequent genes and DNA. None of the V and J calls come from the authors' own analysis; TCRdb made them. For this sample there are about 740,000 distinct CDR3 sequences; 12% to 15% appear just once. More than 8.5% of the sample lies in the top ten.

V is pared back by 1 base and J by 5 bases, with 14 bases lying between the germline termini. Measured from the cysteine to the phenylalanine, the CDR3 is 15 residues long. CDR3 DNA only is kept here, 45 bases in frame from base 1. CDR1 SQVTM and CDR2 ANQGSEA are derived from the germline V gene. This chain joins TRBV29-1 to TRBJ2-2; TRBD2 might be the D gene, on 7 matching bases. The receptor's source is a woman aged 18 to 35 with Graves' hyperthyroidism. Input material: blood. The nucleotide sequence reads TGCAGCGTTGAAGTGGGGGGGCCGCTGACCGGGGAGCTGTTTTTT. Its translation is CSVEVGGPLTGELFF.